These 32 T cell receptor beta chains share one sample of origin, sequenced in a study of T cell repertoires in cytomegalovirus infection. TCRdb ran MiXCR on the reads and lists one entry per CDR3 protein. The sample carries 310,000 or so distinct CDR3 sequences, about 25% recorded once. Sequencing was performed on PBMCs. The source is a human donor in good health (CMV status not recorded). Some clones in this sample may be carry-over from other donors' samples.

In DNA, the CDR3 is TGTGCCAGCAGTCCATTCCAGTGGGCAACTAATGAAAAACTGTTTTTT. This sequence encodes CASSPFQWATNEKLFF. J is TRBJ1-4 and V is TRBV28; D gene unclear. The CDR3 runs to 16 residues. The germline CDR1 and CDR2 sequences are MDHEN and SYDVKM. V was cut by 5 bases and J by 0 bases, with 13 bases left in between. The full variable domain, its missing parts supplied by reference TRBV28 and TRBJ1-4, is DVKVTQSSRYLVKRTGEKVFLECVQDMDHENMFWYRQDPGLGLRLIYFSYDVKMKEKGDIPEGYSVSREKKERFSLILESASTNQTSMYLCASSPFQWATNEKLFFGSGTQLSVL.

The chain employs TRBV5-6 and TRBJ2-3; weak D call: TRBD1 (6 bases). The CDR3 sequence is 13 residues long. Trimming shortened V by 4 bases and J by 9 bases, and 15 bases separated the two germline ends. Per the germline V gene, CDR1 is SGHDT and CDR2 is YYEEEE. The CDR3 sequence is CASSVQQGVTQYF. CDR3 DNA sequence: TGTGCCAGCAGCGTCCAACAGGGTGTGACGCAGTATTTT. Full variable domain (rest looked up from reference TRBV5-6 and TRBJ2-3): DAGVTQSPTHLIKTRGQQVTLRCSPKSGHDTVSWYQQALGQGPQFIFQYYEEEERQRGNFPDRFSGHQFPNYSSELNVNALLLGDSALYLCASSVQQGVTQYFGPGTRLTVL.

This clonotype was detected only a few times. This sequence may be a read error, since a much larger clone differs from it by one base. The gene calls are TRBV19 and TRBJ1-1; D is ambiguous. CDR1 is LNHDA, CDR2 SQIVND, per germline (reference sequence). The CDR3 spans 13 residues. CDR3 bases: TGTGCCAGTAGTACTACCAAGAACACTGTAGCTTTCTTT. Translating it yields CASSTTKNTVAFF.

This chain connects TRBV28 to TRBJ2-2; maybe TRBD1 (5 bases). Looked up from germline, CDR1 is MDHEN and CDR2 is SYDVKM. Trimming stripped 8 bases from V and 3 bases from J, with 16 bases between. This CDR3 contains 15 residues. As DNA, the CDR3 is TGTGCCAGCTTCAGGGCTAGTTGGGACACCGGGGAGCTGTTTTTT. As protein: CASFRASWDTGELFF.

This clonotype was counted only a few times. V is TRBV10-2 and J is TRBJ2-3; D is uncertain. The V and J ends lost 5 bases and 4 bases respectively, with 10 bases between them. Germline CDR1 WSHSY, CDR2 SAAADI. This CDR3 is built from 13 residues. Here the CDR3 DNA reads TGCGCCAGCAGTTTAAAGACTTCAGATACGCAGTATTTT. It specifies CASSLKTSDTQYF.

In the case of this clonotype: This may arise from a read error, as a much more abundant clone is one base away. The chain recombines TRBV15 with TRBJ2-1; D is undetermined. This CDR3 has 13 residues. V was trimmed by 0 bases and J by 7 bases, leaving 7 bases between them. Per the germline V gene, CDR1 is LNHNV and CDR2 is YYDKDF (reference sequence). The CDR3 bases are TGTGCCACCAGCAGAGATGAGGAGAATGAGCAGTTCTTC. Translating it yields CATSRDEENEQFF.

The CDR3 DNA sequence: TGCAGTGCTAGAGATCTACTAGCGGGAGTCTCACACGAGCAGTACTTC. It encodes CSARDLLAGVSHEQYF. This rearrangement joins TRBV20-1 to TRBJ2-7, with 11 bases that match TRBD2. V dropped 0 bases and J dropped 5; count of bases not matched to a gene: 9. The CDR3 totals 16 residues. Germline CDR1 and CDR2: DFQATT and SNEGSKA (reference sequence).

The chain has TRBV20-1 and TRBJ1-5, with D perhaps TRBD1 (5 bases). The CDR3 contains 19 residues. The V end was cut by 0 bases, the J end by 4 bases, with 25 bases between. The germline V gene encodes CDR1 DFQATT and CDR2 SNEGSKA (reference sequence). CDR3: CSARDRKESGFGFNQPQHF. DNA of the CDR3: TGCAGTGCTAGAGATCGAAAGGAGTCAGGGTTCGGATTTAATCAGCCCCAGCATTTT.

The genes are TRBV11-2 and TRBJ2-3; no clear D. Trimming pared 7 bases from V and 9 bases from J, leaving 20 bases between. CDR1 is SGHAT, CDR2 FQNNGV, per germline. This CDR3 is built from 14 residues. CDR3 sequence (DNA): TGTGCCAGCACCCCCCTTGGCAGTGCAGGAACGCAGTATTTT. It specifies CASTPLGSAGTQYF.

This clonotype was observed a handful of times. The genes are TRBV28 and TRBJ1-3; TRBD1 agrees at 9 bases. Trimming took 6 bases from V and 0 from J; bases not matched to a gene: 6. This CDR3 has 16 amino acids. Germline assignment: CDR1 MDHEN and CDR2 SYDVKM. This chain's CDR3 is CASRSQGASSGNTIYF. CDR3 nucleotide sequence: TGTGCCAGCAGGTCACAGGGGGCAAGCTCTGGAAACACCATATATTTT.

Points on this clonotype: With a much larger clone just one base away, this may be a read error. The chain links TRBV7-2 to TRBJ2-7; D remains ambiguous. Deletions cut 1 base from V and 4 bases from J, with 5 bases between. Germline values: CDR1 SGHTA, CDR2 FQGNSA. There are 12 residues in the CDR3. This CDR3 reads CTSSLVRYEQYF. The CDR3 DNA reads as TGTACCAGCAGCTTAGTGAGATACGAGCAGTACTTC.

The chain employs TRBV5-1 and TRBJ1-2; weak D call: TRBD1 (6 bases). This CDR3 has 14 amino acids. Germline lookup yields CDR1 SGHRS and CDR2 YFSETQ. Trimming took off 4 bases at V and 4 bases at J, with 14 bases between the two ends. In DNA, the CDR3 is TGCGCCAGCAGCGAGCCGGGACAACCCTATGGCTACACCTTC. As protein: CASSEPGQPYGYTF.

This chain connects TRBV6-5 to TRBJ2-7; TRBD1 aligns across 11 bases. Germline V lookup: CDR1 MNHEY, CDR2 SVGAGI. The CDR3 extends over 15 amino acids. The J segment lost 3 bases and the V segment lost 6 bases, leaving 7 bases of the junction unmatched. CDR3 sequence (DNA): TGTGCCAGCAGACGGACAGGGGGCAAGGACTACGAGCAGTACTTC. Translated, it gives CASRRTGGKDYEQYF.

This clonotype was found a few times. The chain is built from TRBV20-1 and TRBJ1-5, with 7 nucleotides matching TRBD1. Germline CDR1 DFQATT, CDR2 SNEGSKA (reference sequence). V trimming: 3 bases; J trimming: 0 bases; junction bases outside the gene matches: 5. This CDR3 region has 15 residues. Here the CDR3 DNA reads TGCAGTGCTAGCCTCGGGACAGATAGCAATCAGCCCCAGCATTTT. This codes for CSASLGTDSNQPQHF.

This clonotype was counted a few times. The V gene is TRBV28, the J gene TRBJ2-5, with a weak D call TRBD2 (6 bases). CDR1 MDHEN and CDR2 SYDVKM come from the germline V gene. The CDR3 runs 12 residues. Trimming stripped 7 bases from V and 9 bases from J, with 15 bases between. CDR3: CASTGGTSSQYF. The CDR3 DNA reads as TGTGCCAGCACCGGGGGAACCTCGTCCCAGTACTTC.

The J gene is TRBJ2-2, the V gene TRBV4-2; a possible D gene is TRBD2 (6 bases). Trimming pared 0 bases from V and 4 bases from J, leaving 9 bases between. Looked up from germline, CDR1 is LGHNA and CDR2 is YNFKEQ. This CDR3 comprises 15 residues. CDR3 nucleotides: TGTGCCAGCAGCCAAGAGGGGGGAGCCACCGGGGAGCTGTTTTTT. Translating gives CASSQEGGATGELFF.

This clonotype appeared a few times. This chain links TRBV29-1 with TRBJ2-7, with 12 bases fitting TRBD1. Germline V CDR1 and CDR2: SQVTM, ANQGSEA. With 4 bases clipped from V and 6 bases from J, the junction kept 10 bases outside the gene matches. The CDR3 has 15 amino acids. The CDR3 is CSVARGQGAGGEQYF. The CDR3 DNA reads as TGCAGCGTTGCGCGGGGACAGGGGGCGGGAGGCGAGCAGTACTTC.

This clonotype was observed many times. This chain links TRBV20-1 with TRBJ2-1; no reliable D call. Trimming removed 3 bases from V and 7 bases from J, with 7 bases in between. This CDR3 has 11 residues. Germline V gene data show CDR1 as DFQATT and CDR2 as SNEGSKA (reference sequence). The CDR3 DNA sequence: TGCAGTGCTAGTCCGGTGAATGAGCAGTTCTTC. Its protein is CSASPVNEQFF.

About this clonotype itself: Since a much larger clone is just one base distant, this may be a read error. V usage is TRBV4-1 and J usage is TRBJ1-6, with no clear D. The CDR3 is made up of 15 amino acids. V dropped 3 bases and J dropped 6 bases, with 12 bases sitting between them. In germline, CDR1 is MGHRA, CDR2 YSYEKL. The chain's CDR3 is CASSQQQATNSPLHF. In DNA, the CDR3 is TGCGCCAGCAGCCAGCAGCAGGCGACTAATTCACCCCTCCACTTT.

In this sample, this clonotype turned up a few times. This chain links TRBV23-1 with TRBJ2-5; 15 bases line up with TRBD2. TRBV23-1 is known as an ORF, though its function is uncertain. The junction had 7 bases not matched to a gene; V was cut back by 8 bases and J by 3 bases. The CDR3 runs 16 residues. CDR3 DNA sequence: TGCGCCAGCCCTAGGACTAGCGGGAGGGCCAAAGAGACCCAGTACTTC. This codes for CASPRTSGRAKETQYF.

The CDR3 DNA is TGTGCCAGCAGCTCCCCCCGGGGCGGGAGTCCGAACACTGAAGCTTTCTTT. It translates to CASSSPRGGSPNTEAFF. The chain combines TRBV11-1 with TRBJ1-1, with D maybe TRBD1 (5 bases). This CDR3 region has 17 residues. Trimming took 4 bases from V and 1 from J, leaving 19 bases between them. Looked up from germline, CDR1 is SGHAT and CDR2 is FQDESV (reference sequence).

V usage is TRBV19 and J usage is TRBJ2-2, with TRBD2 as a possible D gene (5 bases). V lost 3 bases, J lost 6 bases, and 14 bases lay in between. Germline V gene data show CDR1 as LNHDA and CDR2 as SQIVND (reference sequence). There are 15 residues in the CDR3. The CDR3 region is CASSIGGSLPGELFF. In nucleotides, the CDR3 is TGTGCCAGTAGTATCGGTGGGAGTCTTCCCGGGGAGCTGTTTTTT.

The chain joins TRBV10-3 to TRBJ1-3; a possible D gene is TRBD1 (5 bases). The germline V and J ends were trimmed by 10 bases and 0 bases, with 16 bases remaining between them. CDR1 and CDR2 from the germline V gene are ENHRY and SYGVKD. CDR3 length: 15 amino acids. Here the CDR3 reads CASGAQTPSGNTIYF. The CDR3 bases are TGTGCCAGCGGGGCTCAAACCCCCTCTGGAAACACCATATATTTT.

This sequence joins TRBV29-1 and TRBJ2-4, with 9 bases identical to TRBD2. The V segment lost 7 bases and the J segment 1 base; nucleotides outside the gene matches: 23. Germline V gene data show CDR1 as SQVTM and CDR2 as ANQGSEA. The CDR3 runs 20 residues. This CDR3 reads CSGVPPGIAGAGWAKNIQYF. DNA of the CDR3: TGCAGCGGTGTTCCACCTGGGATAGCGGGAGCTGGTTGGGCCAAAAACATTCAGTACTTC.

This sequence joins TRBV24-1 and TRBJ2-5, with TRBD2 identical over 10 bases. The CDR3 runs to 17 residues. J lost 5 bases, V lost 7 bases, and 15 bases had no gene match. CDR1 is KGHDR, CDR2 SFDVKD, per germline. CDR3: CATRGTSDTTKWETQYF. DNA of the CDR3: TGTGCCACCAGAGGGACTAGCGATACTACGAAGTGGGAGACCCAGTACTTC.

This clonotype was detected only a few times. As DNA, the CDR3 is TGTGCCAGCTCACAGGGCACAGATACGCAGTATTTT. Translation gives CASSQGTDTQYF. The V and J genes are TRBV18 and TRBJ2-3; D is undetermined. V lost 4 bases to trimming and J lost 1 base, with 3 bases between them. This CDR3 is built from 12 residues. From germline, CDR1 is KGHSH and CDR2 LQKENI.

The chain links TRBV5-1 to TRBJ2-5; D might be TRBD2 (6 bases). This CDR3 region has 15 residues. Germline CDR1 and CDR2: SGHRS and YFSETQ. V was clipped by 4 bases and J by 2 bases, with 15 bases between them. This CDR3 reads CASSVAGTEQETQYF. The CDR3 coding sequence is TGCGCCAGCAGCGTTGCCGGGACTGAGCAAGAGACCCAGTACTTC.

This chain joins TRBV10-3 and TRBJ1-2; tentatively, D is TRBD1 (6 bases). CDR1 ENHRY and CDR2 SYGVKD come from the germline V gene. V dropped 3 bases and J dropped 8 bases, with 16 bases sitting between them. CDR3 length: 14 amino acids. CDR3 in amino acids: CAISERGAGKGYTF. The CDR3 nucleotides read TGTGCCATCAGTGAAAGGGGGGCGGGTAAAGGCTACACCTTC.

This clonotype appeared a few times. The chain links TRBV24-1 to TRBJ2-4, with D possibly TRBD1 on 6 matching bases. In germline, CDR1 is KGHDR, CDR2 SFDVKD. There are 19 residues in the CDR3. The ends were cut back, 8 bases at V and 0 bases at J, with 25 bases in the middle. The DNA for the CDR3 is TGTGCCACCAACAAAAAAGCACCAAACAGGGCACTAGCCAAAAACATTCAGTACTTC. It codes for CATNKKAPNRALAKNIQYF.

This clonotype occurred many times. The rearrangement links TRBV7-2 to TRBJ1-1; D is unclear. There are 16 residues in the CDR3. V was cut by 5 bases and J by 1 base, with 17 bases left in between. CDR1 SGHTA and CDR2 FQGNSA come from the germline V gene. CDR3 loop: CASSPRVWDRNTEAFF. CDR3 in DNA: TGTGCCAGCAGCCCGAGGGTCTGGGATCGGAACACTGAAGCTTTCTTT.

This clonotype has a count of ten or more. The chain is built from TRBV28 and TRBJ2-1; tentatively, D is TRBD2 (6 bases). The V gene's germline CDR1 is MDHEN and CDR2 SYDVKM. V lost 5 bases to trimming and J lost 2 bases, with 16 bases between them. The CDR3 is made up of 16 amino acids. CDR3 DNA: TGTGCCAGCAGTGCCGGGGGAGCGCCTACCTACAATGAGCAGTTCTTC. Its translation: CASSAGGAPTYNEQFF.

The CDR3 region is CASSEWTGDQPQHF. The CDR3 bases are TGTGCCAGCAGTGAGTGGACAGGGGATCAGCCCCAGCATTTT. This rearrangement joins TRBV6-1 to TRBJ1-5, with TRBD1 identical over 9 bases. The CDR3 totals 14 residues. The germline gives CDR1 MNHNS, CDR2 SASEGT. V lost 3 bases, J lost 5 bases, and 2 bases stayed unmatched.